Below are 9 T cell receptor beta chains sequenced from a single sample in a study of PD-L1 blockade in urothelial cancer. Some clones are missing from TCRdb's copy, which holds only in-frame ones; the method was immunoSEQ multiplex PCR. The table has around 33,000 clones, about nine tenths seen once; the top ten hold approximately 8.2%. The time point was: peripheral blood 6 weeks after treatment start. The sample consisted of PBMCs, taken around atezolizumab (anti-PD-L1) treatment. All receptors come from a man older than 75 with urothelial cancer.

The CDR3 DNA sequence: TGTGCCAGCAGCGAGAAGAATACGCAGTATTTT. Amino acid sequence: CASSEKNTQYF. V and J are TRBV5-6 and TRBJ2-3; the D is unclear. V dropped 4 bases and J dropped 7 bases, with 7 bases sitting between them. The germline V gene encodes CDR1 SGHDT and CDR2 YYEEEE. CDR3 length: 11 amino acids.

This sequence joins TRBV2 and TRBJ1-1; 7 positions match TRBD1. The CDR3 is 14 residues long. CDR1 is SNHLY and CDR2 is FYNNEI in the germline V gene. Losses at the gene ends were 7 bases for V and 6 bases for J; bases not matched to a gene: 11. CDR3 nucleotide sequence: TGTGCCAGCAACTTCGACAGGGTGGCCGCTGAAGCTTTCTTT. It encodes CASNFDRVAAEAFF. Full variable domain (outside the CDR3, taken from reference TRBV2 and TRBJ1-1): EPEVTQTPSHQVTQMGQEVILRCVPISNHLYFYWYRQILGQKVEFLVSFYNNEISEKSEIFDDQFSVERPDGSNFTLKIRSTKLEDSAMYFCASNFDRVAAEAFFGQGTRLTVV.

This chain links TRBV9 with TRBJ2-2, with D perhaps TRBD2 (6 bases). V shed 3 bases and J shed 4 bases, with 13 bases lying between them. From germline, CDR1 is SGDLS and CDR2 YYNGEE. This CDR3 is 15 amino acids long. DNA for the CDR3: TGTGCCAGCAGCGGGACGGGAGCGGGCACCGGGGAGCTGTTTTTT. It translates to CASSGTGAGTGELFF.

The rearrangement joins TRBV12-5 to TRBJ2-1; 8 bases match TRBD2. The CDR3 consists of 20 residues. Germline CDR1 reads LGHNT; CDR2 reads FRNRAP. V shed 1 base, J shed 5 bases, and the junction held 19 bases outside the gene matches. DNA of the CDR3: TGTGCTAGTGGTTTGGCGTCGAAGGAAGATAGCGGGACGACTAACAATGAGCAGTTCTTC. Protein: CASGLASKEDSGTTNNEQFF. Full variable domain (remainder filled in from reference TRBV12-5 and TRBJ2-1): DARVTQTPRHKVTEMGQEVTMRCQPILGHNTVFWYRQTMMQGLELLAYFRNRAPLDDSGMPKDRFSAEMPDATLATLKIQPSEPRDSAVYFCASGLASKEDSGTTNNEQFFGPGTRLTVL.

The genes are TRBV5-1 and TRBJ2-5; D may be TRBD2 (6 bases). V lost 1 base and J 3 bases, leaving 13 bases between the germline ends. The CDR3 has 15 residues. CDR1 and CDR2 (germline): SGHRS, YFSETQ. This chain's CDR3 is CASSLNVGSEETQYF. CDR3 DNA sequence: TGCGCCAGCAGCTTGAATGTCGGGAGCGAAGAGACCCAGTACTTC.

This clone has only one observation. The chain combines TRBV19 with TRBJ2-7; D is perhaps TRBD1 (5 bases). Trimming took off 6 bases at V and 0 bases at J, with 15 bases between the two ends. Germline-derived CDR1 and CDR2 are LNHDA and SQIVND (reference sequence). CDR3 length: 15 amino acids. The CDR3 loop reads CASSIQGTSSYEQYF. CDR3 bases: TGTGCCAGTAGCATCCAGGGTACGAGCTCCTACGAGCAGTACTTC.

The chain uses TRBV27 and TRBJ2-1; 12 bases fit TRBD2. CDR3 length: 18 amino acids. After removal of 4 bases from V and 2 bases from J, the junction contained 9 bases not matched to a gene. The germline V gene has CDR1 MNHEY and CDR2 SMNVEV (reference sequence). As DNA, the CDR3 is TGTGCCAGCAGTTCTAGCGGGAGGGGTTTAAATCCCTACAATGAGCAGTTCTTC. Translating it yields CASSSSGRGLNPYNEQFF.

CDR3 nucleotide sequence: TGCGCCAGCAGCCAAGACGCAGGGGGCAATCAGCCCCAGCATTTT. It translates to CASSQDAGGNQPQHF. The chain recombines TRBV4-1 with TRBJ1-5; maybe TRBD1 (6 bases). This CDR3 contains 15 residues. The germline V gene has CDR1 MGHRA and CDR2 YSYEKL. The germline V and J ends were trimmed by 0 bases and 2 bases, with 8 bases remaining between them.

This chain connects TRBV30 to TRBJ1-4; D remains ambiguous. Germline V lookup: CDR1 GTSNPN, CDR2 SVGIG (reference sequence). CDR3 length equals 15 residues. Deletions cut 0 bases from V and 7 bases from J, with 15 bases between. CDR3 sequence (DNA): TGTGCCTGGAGTGTCGGGAGATCGTGGGGTGAAAAACTGTTTTTT. It specifies CAWSVGRSWGEKLFF. Full variable domain (outside the CDR3, taken from reference TRBV30 and TRBJ1-4): SQTIHQWPATLVQPVGSPLSLECTVEGTSNPNLYWYRQAAGRGLQLLFYSVGIGQISSEVPQNLSASRPQDRQFILSSKKLLLSDSGFYLCAWSVGRSWGEKLFFGSGTQLSVL.